This passage covers 23 T cell receptor beta chains from one sample sequenced in a study of blood T cell repertoires in COVID-19. Repertoires were generated with immunoSEQ multiplex PCR, while TCRdb's copy carries only in-frame clones and drops some. The sample shows 250,000 to 300,000 clones, 80% to 95% of them seen only once. Sequencing was done on a sample of PBMCs or T cells enriched from blood (not recorded which). The receptors here all came from a woman aged 30 to 39 who had recovered from COVID-19.

The chain combines TRBV11-3 with TRBJ2-1; perhaps TRBD2 as D (5 bases). Trimming shortened V by 1 base and J by 1 base, and 14 bases separated the two germline ends. CDR1 and CDR2 (germline): SGHNT, YENEEA. The CDR3 has 17 amino acids. The CDR3 sequence is CASSLVAGLSSYNEQFF. The CDR3 bases are TGTGCCAGCAGCTTAGTCGCGGGTTTATCGTCCTACAATGAGCAGTTCTTC.

Note on this clone: The sample carries other DNA sequences with the same CDR3. J is TRBJ2-7 and V is TRBV9, with 8 bases aligning to TRBD2. The junction had 2 bases not matched to a gene; V was cut back by 0 bases and J by 3 bases. Germline lookup yields CDR1 SGDLS and CDR2 YYNGEE. The CDR3 loop spans 14 amino acids. In nucleotides, the CDR3 is TGTGCCAGCAGCGTAGCGGGAGGGGGCTACGAGCAGTACTTC. Translating gives CASSVAGGGYEQYF.

The V and J genes are TRBV4-3 and TRBJ1-2; no reliable D call. CDR3 length: 15 amino acids. V lost 0 bases and J 1 base, leaving 9 bases between the germline ends. CDR1 LGHNA and CDR2 YSLEER come from the germline V gene. The CDR3 region is CASSQDVRVNYGYTF. The DNA for the CDR3 is TGCGCCAGCAGCCAAGATGTGAGGGTTAACTATGGCTACACCTTC.

This clone was recorded once. The chain has TRBV10-3 and TRBJ2-1, with D tentatively TRBD1 (10 bases). CDR3 size: 19 residues. V was pared by 2 bases and J by 2 bases, with 22 bases between. Germline V gene sequence: CDR1 ENHRY, CDR2 SYGVKD. This CDR3 reads CAISEPGTGEREAYNEQFF. CDR3 nucleotide sequence: TGTGCCATCAGTGAGCCCGGGACAGGGGAGCGGGAGGCCTACAATGAGCAGTTCTTC.

This chain links TRBV5-1 with TRBJ2-1, with TRBD2 matching 7 bases. CDR1 is SGHRS, CDR2 YFSETQ, per germline. V shed 4 bases, J shed 0 bases, and the junction held 7 bases outside the gene matches. CDR3 length: 16 residues. DNA for the CDR3: TGCGCCAGCAGCCTCCATTCGGGGGGCTCCTACAATGAGCAGTTCTTC. As protein: CASSLHSGGSYNEQFF.

The CDR3 DNA reads TGTGCCAGCAGTTATACCGGGACAGCAAACACAGATACGCAGTATTTT. It yields the protein CASSYTGTANTDTQYF. The chain recombines TRBV6-4 with TRBJ2-3, with 7 bases that match TRBD1. The CDR3 loop spans 16 amino acids. The germline CDR1 and CDR2 sequences are MRHNA and SNTAGT. Trimming at V came to 5 bases and at J to 2 bases, leaving 10 bases not matched to a gene.

In this sample, this clone turned up a few times. This rearrangement joins TRBV7-9 to TRBJ1-1; tentatively, D is TRBD1 (5 bases). Deletions cut 5 bases from V and 6 bases from J, with 22 bases between. The V gene's germline CDR1 is SEHNR and CDR2 FQNEAQ (reference sequence). The CDR3 covers 16 residues. CDR3 residues: CASSPPIGAGFAEAFF. CDR3 nucleotide sequence: TGTGCCAGCAGCCCACCGATTGGCGCAGGGTTCGCTGAAGCTTTCTTT.

This clone was observed a few times. The chain employs TRBV29-1 and TRBJ2-3; 13 bases agree with TRBD2. After removal of 1 base from V and 8 bases from J, the junction contained 0 bases not matched to a gene. The CDR3 totals 13 residues. CDR1 and CDR2 (germline): SQVTM, ANQGSEA. The CDR3 is CSVEGTSGGTQYF. CDR3 coding DNA: TGCAGCGTTGAAGGGACTAGCGGGGGTACGCAGTATTTT.

The rearrangement joins TRBV30 to TRBJ1-2; 9 bases agree with TRBD1. The CDR3 is made up of 13 amino acids. Looked up from germline, CDR1 is GTSNPN and CDR2 is SVGIG (reference sequence). Trimming cost V 3 bases and J 4 bases; bases outside gene matches: 3. DNA for the CDR3: TGTGCCTGGAGAACAGGGGGCGCCTATGGCTACACCTTC. It translates to CAWRTGGAYGYTF.

Here the CDR3 reads CASSIAQGNQPQHF. The CDR3 region has the DNA TGTGCCAGTAGTATAGCACAGGGGAATCAGCCCCAGCATTTT. The genes are TRBV19 and TRBJ1-5; 7 nucleotides align to TRBD1. The CDR3 consists of 14 residues. Unmatched junction bases numbered 1, after V lost 1 base and J lost 4 bases. CDR1 is LNHDA and CDR2 is SQIVND in the germline V gene (reference sequence).

V is TRBV29-1 and J is TRBJ1-4, with TRBD1 identical over 9 bases. Trimming at V came to 0 bases and at J to 9 bases, leaving 8 bases not matched to a gene. The CDR3 covers 15 residues. CDR1 SQVTM and CDR2 ANQGSEA come from the germline V gene. Here the CDR3 DNA reads TGCAGCGTTGAAGACCCGGACAGGGGAGGGAAAAAACTGTTTTTT. It yields the protein CSVEDPDRGGKKLFF.

The chain recombines TRBV3-1 (or the pseudogene TRBV3-2) with TRBJ2-2; D is perhaps TRBD2 (5 bases). V gave up 1 base and J gave up 7 bases, with 25 bases separating them. Per the germline V gene, CDR1 is LGHDT and CDR2 is YNNKEL (reference sequence). The CDR3 contains 19 residues. The CDR3 loop reads CASSQVLYPSSTRDGELFF. The DNA for the CDR3 is TGTGCCAGCAGCCAAGTATTATATCCTAGCTCAACGAGGGACGGGGAGCTGTTTTTT.

The chain employs TRBV24-1 and TRBJ2-5, with TRBD2 matching 12 bases. After removal of 2 bases from V and 4 bases from J, the junction contained 16 bases not matched to a gene. The germline CDR1 and CDR2 sequences are KGHDR and SFDVKD. The CDR3 spans 20 residues. CDR3 residues: CATSDWINHRLAGVRETQYF. The CDR3 DNA reads TGTGCCACCAGTGATTGGATAAACCACCGACTAGCGGGAGTTCGAGAGACCCAGTACTTC.

Remarks on this clone: Other DNA sequences in the sample encode the same CDR3. The chain recombines TRBV30 with TRBJ1-1, with a possible D match to TRBD1 (6 bases). Germline V CDR1 and CDR2: GTSNPN, SVGIG (reference sequence). This CDR3 spans 13 amino acids. Trimming shortened V by 2 bases and J by 1 base, and 8 bases separated the two germline ends. The CDR3 is CAWSSTGNTEAFF. In nucleotides, the CDR3 is TGTGCCTGGAGTTCGACAGGGAACACTGAAGCTTTCTTT.

The chain links TRBV4-1 to TRBJ2-7, with D possibly TRBD1 on 6 matching bases. This CDR3 contains 14 residues. Germline V gives CDR1 MGHRA, CDR2 YSYEKL. V was cut by 2 bases and J by 2 bases, with 10 bases left in between. The CDR3 bases are TGCGCCAGCAGCCAACCCGGACAGACCTACGAGCAGTACTTC. This sequence encodes CASSQPGQTYEQYF.

This clone came up once. This chain links TRBV7-2 with TRBJ1-5; D uncertain. Trimming took 1 base from V and 6 from J, leaving 10 bases between them. The germline gives CDR1 SGHTA, CDR2 FQGNSA. The CDR3 consists of 14 residues. The CDR3 nucleotides read TGTGCCAGCAGCTTAGGAGGAGGTAGTCAGCCCCAGCATTTT. Amino acids: CASSLGGGSQPQHF.

This chain joins TRBV30 and TRBJ2-7, with D tentatively TRBD2 (6 bases). The CDR3 runs 13 residues. CDR1 and CDR2 from the germline V gene are GTSNPN and SVGIG (reference sequence). V dropped 1 base and J dropped 10 bases, with 17 bases sitting between them. CDR3 DNA sequence: TGTGCCTGGAGTGGCGGGGAGACCGGCACTCAGTACTTC. This gives the protein CAWSGGETGTQYF.

The chain employs TRBV29-1 and TRBJ1-5; 7 bases are shared with TRBD1. J lost 3 bases, V lost 4 bases, and 3 bases had no gene match. The CDR3 extends over 13 amino acids. Germline V CDR1 and CDR2: SQVTM, ANQGSEA. The CDR3 DNA follows: TGCAGCGTTGCCGGGACAGACAATCAGCCCCAGCATTTT. Translated: CSVAGTDNQPQHF.

V usage is TRBV30 and J usage is TRBJ2-7; TRBD2 matches at 9 bases. The CDR3 has 14 amino acids. Trimming cost V 6 bases and J 3 bases; bases outside gene matches: 9. Germline CDR1 is GTSNPN and CDR2 is SVGIG (reference sequence). The DNA for the CDR3 is TGTGCCTGCATCAAGACTAGCGGATACTACGAGCAGTACTTC. Protein: CACIKTSGYYEQYF.

The rearrangement joins TRBV10-3 to TRBJ2-3, with D maybe TRBD1 (5 bases). Trimming pared 3 bases from V and 4 bases from J, leaving 17 bases between. Germline CDR1 and CDR2: ENHRY and SYGVKD. The CDR3 spans 16 residues. In nucleotides, the CDR3 is TGTGCCATCAGTGATGGGCAGGGAAAGGATTCAGATACGCAGTATTTT. It codes for CAISDGQGKDSDTQYF.

The V and J genes are TRBV6-4 and TRBJ1-1; 7 bases are shared with TRBD1. V shed 5 bases and J 3 bases; nucleotides not matched to a gene: 3. This CDR3 spans 13 amino acids. Per germline, CDR1 MRHNA and CDR2 SNTAGT. DNA for the CDR3: TGTGCCAGCAGTTTCGACAGGGACACTGAAGCTTTCTTT. Protein sequence: CASSFDRDTEAFF.

The V call is TRBV13, the J call TRBJ2-7, with D maybe TRBD1 (5 bases). The V and J ends lost 6 bases and 3 bases respectively, with 21 bases between them. Germline CDR1 and CDR2: PRHDT and FYEKMQ (reference sequence). This CDR3 is 16 amino acids long. Here the CDR3 DNA reads TGTGCCAGCAGTTGGATTAAAAGGGCAGGGAACTACGAGCAGTACTTC. It yields the protein CASSWIKRAGNYEQYF.

This sequence joins TRBV9 and TRBJ2-2; TRBD2 aligns across 8 bases. Per the germline V gene, CDR1 is SGDLS and CDR2 is YYNGEE. This CDR3 comprises 16 residues. V was clipped by 4 bases and J by 5 bases; unmatched bases: 10. Here the CDR3 reads CASSPPGRVGTGELFF. The CDR3 DNA reads TGTGCCAGCAGCCCCCCCGGGAGGGTGGGGACCGGGGAGCTGTTTTTT. The full variable domain, rest sourced from reference TRBV9 and TRBJ2-2, is DSGVTQTPKHLITATGQRVTLRCSPRSGDLSVYWYQQSLDQGLQFLIQYYNGEERAKGNILERFSAQQFPDLHSELNLSSLELGDSALYFCASSPPGRVGTGELFFGEGSRLTVL.